What follows is one T cell receptor beta chain and its context. The sample comes from a study of neoadjuvant anti-PD-1 for oral cavity cancer. CDR3 size: 15 residues. Germline V gene data show CDR1 as MRHNA and CDR2 as SNTAGT. Trimming took 2 bases from V and 5 from J; bases not matched to a gene: 4. TCRdb's copy holds only in-frame clones and misses some; the assay was immunoSEQ multiplex PCR. Of over 11,000 clones detected, approximately 73% appear once; the ten largest clones hold 2.8%. Time point defined: after neoadjuvant nivolumab, at surgical resection. The chain has TRBV6-4 and TRBJ1-1; 11 bases fit TRBD1. This receptor was taken from a person aged 40 to 85 with oral cavity squamous cell carcinoma. Specimen: PBMCs, collected after nivolumab (anti-PD-1) treatment. The CDR3 coding sequence is TGTGCCAGCAGTGACGGGACAGGGGGAAGGACTGAAGCTTTCTTT. Translated: CASSDGTGGRTEAFF.